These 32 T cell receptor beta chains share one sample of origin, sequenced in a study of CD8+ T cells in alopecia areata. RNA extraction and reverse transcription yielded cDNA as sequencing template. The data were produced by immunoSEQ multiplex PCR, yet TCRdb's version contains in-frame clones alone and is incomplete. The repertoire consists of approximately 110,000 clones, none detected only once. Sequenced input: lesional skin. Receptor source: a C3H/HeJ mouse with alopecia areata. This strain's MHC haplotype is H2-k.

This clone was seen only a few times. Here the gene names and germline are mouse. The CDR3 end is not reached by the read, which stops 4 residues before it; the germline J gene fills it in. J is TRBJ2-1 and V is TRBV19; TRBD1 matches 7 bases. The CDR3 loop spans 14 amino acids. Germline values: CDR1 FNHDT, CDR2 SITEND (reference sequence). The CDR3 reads CASSINRGRAEQFF. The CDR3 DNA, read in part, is TGTGCCAGCAGTATAAACAGGGGAAGGGCT.

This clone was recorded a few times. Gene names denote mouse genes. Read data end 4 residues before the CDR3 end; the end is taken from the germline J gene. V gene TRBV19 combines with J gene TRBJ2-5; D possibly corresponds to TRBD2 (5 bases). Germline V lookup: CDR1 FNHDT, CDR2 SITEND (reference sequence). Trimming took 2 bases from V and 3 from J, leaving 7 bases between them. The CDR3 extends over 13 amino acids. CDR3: CASSISGQDTQYF. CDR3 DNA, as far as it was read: TGTGCCAGCAGTATTTCTGGGCAAGAC.

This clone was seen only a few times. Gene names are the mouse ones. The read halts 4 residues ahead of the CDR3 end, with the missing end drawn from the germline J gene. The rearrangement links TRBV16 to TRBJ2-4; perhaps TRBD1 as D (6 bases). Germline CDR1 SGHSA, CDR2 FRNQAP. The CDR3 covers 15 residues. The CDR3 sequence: CASSFPPGQKNTLYF. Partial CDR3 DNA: TGTGCAAGCAGCTTTCCTCCGGGACAAAAAAAC.

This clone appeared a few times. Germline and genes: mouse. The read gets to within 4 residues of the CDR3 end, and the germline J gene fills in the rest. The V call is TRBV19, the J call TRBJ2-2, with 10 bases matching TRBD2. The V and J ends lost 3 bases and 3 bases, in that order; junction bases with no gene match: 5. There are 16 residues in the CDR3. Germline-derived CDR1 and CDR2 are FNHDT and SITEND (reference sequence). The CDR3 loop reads CASSTDWGEYTGQLYF. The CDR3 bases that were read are TGTGCCAGCAGTACCGACTGGGGGGAGTACACCGGG.

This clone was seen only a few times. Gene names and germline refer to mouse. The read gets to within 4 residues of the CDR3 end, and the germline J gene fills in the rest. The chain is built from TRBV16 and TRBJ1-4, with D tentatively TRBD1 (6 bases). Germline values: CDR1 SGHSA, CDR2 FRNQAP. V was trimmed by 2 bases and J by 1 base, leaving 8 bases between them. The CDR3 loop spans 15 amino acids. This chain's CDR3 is CASSLWDNSNERLFF. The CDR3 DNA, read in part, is TGTGCAAGCAGCTTATGGGACAATTCCAACGAA. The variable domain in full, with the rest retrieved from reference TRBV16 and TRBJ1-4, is NAGVIQTPRHKVTGKGQEATLWCEPISGHSAVFWYRQTIVQGLEFLTYFRNQAPIDDSGMPKERFSAQMPNQSHSTLKIQSTQPQDSAVYLCASSLWDNSNERLFFGHGTKLSVL.

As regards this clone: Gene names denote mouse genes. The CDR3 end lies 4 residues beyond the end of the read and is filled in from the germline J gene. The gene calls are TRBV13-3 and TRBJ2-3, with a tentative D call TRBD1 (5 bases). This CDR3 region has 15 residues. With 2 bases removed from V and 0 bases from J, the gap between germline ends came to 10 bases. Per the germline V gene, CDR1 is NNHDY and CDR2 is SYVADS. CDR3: CASSETEPSAETLYF. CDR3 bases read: TGTGCCAGCAGTGAGACAGAGCCAAGTGCAGAA.

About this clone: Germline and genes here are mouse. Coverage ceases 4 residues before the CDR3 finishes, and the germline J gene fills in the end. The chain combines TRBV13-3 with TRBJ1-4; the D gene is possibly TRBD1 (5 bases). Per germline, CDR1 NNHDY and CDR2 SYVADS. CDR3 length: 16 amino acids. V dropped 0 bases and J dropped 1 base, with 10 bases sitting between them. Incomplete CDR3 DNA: TGTGCCAGCAGTGATGCAGGGAGAAGTTCCAACGAA. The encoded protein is CASSDAGRSSNE. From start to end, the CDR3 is CASSDAGRSSNERLFF.

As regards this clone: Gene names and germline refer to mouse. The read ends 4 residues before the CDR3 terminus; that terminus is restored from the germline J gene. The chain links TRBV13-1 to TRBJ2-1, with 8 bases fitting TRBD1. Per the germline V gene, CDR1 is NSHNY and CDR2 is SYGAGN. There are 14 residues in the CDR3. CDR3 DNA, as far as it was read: TGTGCCAGCAGTGAAGCGACAGGGGCGGCT. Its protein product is CASSEATGAA. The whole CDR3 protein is CASSEATGAAEQFF.

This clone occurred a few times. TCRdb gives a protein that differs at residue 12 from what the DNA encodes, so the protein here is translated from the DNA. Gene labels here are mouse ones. Partial CDR3 DNA: TGTGCTAGCAGTCGGGACAGGGGTTCTGGAAATACG. Protein product: CASSRDRGSGNT. The complete CDR3 reads CASSRDRGSGNTLYF. V gene TRBV17 combines with J gene TRBJ1-3; 10 bases are a match to TRBD1. With the read ending 3 residues before the CDR3 end, the germline J gene is used to fill in that end. Trimming took 5 bases from V and 0 from J; bases not matched to a gene: 1. This CDR3 comprises 15 residues. Per germline, CDR1 MNHDT and CDR2 YYDKIL.

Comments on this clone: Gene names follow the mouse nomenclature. The CDR3 here is CASSGQEQDTQYF. The CDR3 bases that were read are TGTGCCAGCAGTGGCCAGGAACAAGAC. The chain couples TRBV13-3 to TRBJ2-5; D is unresolved. The read ends 4 residues before the CDR3 terminus; that terminus is restored from the germline J gene. V lost 3 bases to trimming and J lost 3 bases, with 8 bases between them. CDR3 length: 13 residues. Per germline, CDR1 NNHDY and CDR2 SYVADS.

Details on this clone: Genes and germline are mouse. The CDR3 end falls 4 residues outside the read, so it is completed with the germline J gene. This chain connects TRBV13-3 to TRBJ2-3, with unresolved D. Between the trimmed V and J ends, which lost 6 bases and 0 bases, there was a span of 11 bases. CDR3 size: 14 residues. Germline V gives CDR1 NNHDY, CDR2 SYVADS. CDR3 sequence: CASTLTTSAETLYF. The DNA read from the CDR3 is TGTGCCAGCACCCTGACAACTAGTGCAGAA.

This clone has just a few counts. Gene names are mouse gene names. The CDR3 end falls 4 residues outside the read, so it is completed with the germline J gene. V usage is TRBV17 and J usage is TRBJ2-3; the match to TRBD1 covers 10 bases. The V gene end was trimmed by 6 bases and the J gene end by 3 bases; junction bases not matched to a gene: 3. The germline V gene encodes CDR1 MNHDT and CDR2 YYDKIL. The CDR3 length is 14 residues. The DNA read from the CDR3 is TGTGCTAGCAGCCTGGGACAGGGGGCAGAA. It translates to CASSLGQGAE. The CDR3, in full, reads CASSLGQGAETLYF.

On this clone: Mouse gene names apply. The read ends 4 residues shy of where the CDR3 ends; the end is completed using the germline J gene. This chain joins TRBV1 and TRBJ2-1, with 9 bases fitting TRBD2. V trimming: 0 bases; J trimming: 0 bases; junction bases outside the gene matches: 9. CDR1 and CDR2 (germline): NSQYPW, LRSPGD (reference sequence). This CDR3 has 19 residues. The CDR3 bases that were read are TGCACCTGCAGTGCAGATCGAACTGGGGGGTCCTATAACTATGCT. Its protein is CTCSADRTGGSYNYA. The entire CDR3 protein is CTCSADRTGGSYNYAEQFF.

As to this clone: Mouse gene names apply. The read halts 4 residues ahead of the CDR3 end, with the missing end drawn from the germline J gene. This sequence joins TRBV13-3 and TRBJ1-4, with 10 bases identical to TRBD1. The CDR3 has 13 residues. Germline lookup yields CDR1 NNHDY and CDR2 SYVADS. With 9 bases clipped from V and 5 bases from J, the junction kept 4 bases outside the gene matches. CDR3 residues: CATWTGGNERLFF. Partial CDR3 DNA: TGTGCCACCTGGACAGGGGGGAACGAA.

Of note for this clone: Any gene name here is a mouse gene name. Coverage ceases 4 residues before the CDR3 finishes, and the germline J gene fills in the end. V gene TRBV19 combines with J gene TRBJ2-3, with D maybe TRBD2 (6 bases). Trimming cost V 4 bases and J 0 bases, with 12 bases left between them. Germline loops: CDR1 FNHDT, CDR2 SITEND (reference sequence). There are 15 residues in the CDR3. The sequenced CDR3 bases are TGTGCCAGCAGTTGGGACTTTTCTAGTGCAGAA. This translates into CASSWDFSSAE. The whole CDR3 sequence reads CASSWDFSSAETLYF. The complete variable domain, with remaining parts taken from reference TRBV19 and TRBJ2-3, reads GGIITQTPKFLIGQEGQKLTLKCQQNFNHDTMYWYRQDSGKGLRLIYYSITENDLQKGDLSEGYDASREKKSSFSLTVTSAQKNEMAVFLCASSWDFSSAETLYFGSGTRLTVL.

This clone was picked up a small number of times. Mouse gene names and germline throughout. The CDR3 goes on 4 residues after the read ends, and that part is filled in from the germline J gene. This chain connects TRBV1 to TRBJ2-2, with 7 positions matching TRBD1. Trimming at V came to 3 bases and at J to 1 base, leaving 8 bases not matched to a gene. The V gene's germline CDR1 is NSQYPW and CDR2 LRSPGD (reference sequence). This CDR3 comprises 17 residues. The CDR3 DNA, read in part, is TGCACCTGCAGTGCGGAAGACAGGGCCCTAAACACCGGG. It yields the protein CTCSAEDRALNTG. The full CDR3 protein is CTCSAEDRALNTGQLYF.

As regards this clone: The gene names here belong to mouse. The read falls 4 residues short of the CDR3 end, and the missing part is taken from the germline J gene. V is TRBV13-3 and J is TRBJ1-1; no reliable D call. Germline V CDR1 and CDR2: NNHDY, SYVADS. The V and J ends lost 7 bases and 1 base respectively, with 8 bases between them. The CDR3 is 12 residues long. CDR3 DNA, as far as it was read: TGTGCCAGCTCTCTAAAAAACACA. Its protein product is CASSLKNT. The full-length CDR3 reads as CASSLKNTEVFF.

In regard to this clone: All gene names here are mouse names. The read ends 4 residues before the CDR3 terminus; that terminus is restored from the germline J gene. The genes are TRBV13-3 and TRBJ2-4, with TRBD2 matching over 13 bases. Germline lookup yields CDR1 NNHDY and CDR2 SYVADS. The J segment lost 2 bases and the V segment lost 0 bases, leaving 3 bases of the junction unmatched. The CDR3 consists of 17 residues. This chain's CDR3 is CASSDADWGGAQNTLYF. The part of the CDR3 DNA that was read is TGTGCCAGCAGTGATGCGGACTGGGGGGGCGCTCAAAAC.

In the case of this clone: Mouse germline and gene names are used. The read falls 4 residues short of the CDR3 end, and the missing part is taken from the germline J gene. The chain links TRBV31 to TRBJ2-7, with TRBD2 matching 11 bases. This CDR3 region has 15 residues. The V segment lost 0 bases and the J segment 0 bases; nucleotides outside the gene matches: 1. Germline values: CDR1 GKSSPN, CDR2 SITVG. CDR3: CAWSLGLGGSYEQYF. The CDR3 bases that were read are TGTGCCTGGAGTCTAGGACTGGGGGGCTCCTAT.

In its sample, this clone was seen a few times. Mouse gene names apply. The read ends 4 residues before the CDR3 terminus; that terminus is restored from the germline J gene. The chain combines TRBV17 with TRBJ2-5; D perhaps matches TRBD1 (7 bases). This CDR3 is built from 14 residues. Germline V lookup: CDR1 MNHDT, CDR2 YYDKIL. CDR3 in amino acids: CASSRQGGGDTQYF. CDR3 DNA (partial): TGTGCTAGCAGTAGGCAAGGGGGCGGGGAC.

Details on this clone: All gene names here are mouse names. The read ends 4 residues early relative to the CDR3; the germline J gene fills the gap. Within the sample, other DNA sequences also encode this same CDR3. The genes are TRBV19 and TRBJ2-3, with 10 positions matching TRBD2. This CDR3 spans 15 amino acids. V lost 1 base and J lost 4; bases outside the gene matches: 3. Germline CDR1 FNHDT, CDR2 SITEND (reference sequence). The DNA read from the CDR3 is TGTGCCAGCAGTATATCTGGGGGGGCCTCAGAA. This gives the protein CASSISGGASE. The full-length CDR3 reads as CASSISGGASETLYF.

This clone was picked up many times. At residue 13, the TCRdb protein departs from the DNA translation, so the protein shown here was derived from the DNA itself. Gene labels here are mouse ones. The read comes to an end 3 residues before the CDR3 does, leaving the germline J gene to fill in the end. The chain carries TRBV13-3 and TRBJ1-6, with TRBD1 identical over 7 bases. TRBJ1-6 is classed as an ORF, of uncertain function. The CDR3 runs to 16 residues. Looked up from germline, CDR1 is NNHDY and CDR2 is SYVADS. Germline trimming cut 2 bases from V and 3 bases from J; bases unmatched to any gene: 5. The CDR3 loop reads CASSEPGQLYNSPLYF. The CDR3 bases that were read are TGTGCCAGCAGTGAACCGGGACAGCTCTATAATTCGCCC.

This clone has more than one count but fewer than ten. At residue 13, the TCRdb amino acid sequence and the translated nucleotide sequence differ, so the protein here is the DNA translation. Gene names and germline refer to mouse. The CDR3: CASSDRTGGFGNTLYF. The sequenced part of the CDR3 DNA is TGTGCCAGCAGTGACCGTACAGGGGGTTTCGGAAATACG. The chain is built from TRBV13-1 and TRBJ1-3; the match to TRBD1 covers 8 bases. The read ends 3 residues before the CDR3 terminus; that terminus is restored from the germline J gene. CDR3 length equals 16 residues. With 2 bases clipped from V and 4 bases from J, the junction kept 8 bases outside the gene matches. Germline CDR1 reads NSHNY; CDR2 reads SYGAGN.

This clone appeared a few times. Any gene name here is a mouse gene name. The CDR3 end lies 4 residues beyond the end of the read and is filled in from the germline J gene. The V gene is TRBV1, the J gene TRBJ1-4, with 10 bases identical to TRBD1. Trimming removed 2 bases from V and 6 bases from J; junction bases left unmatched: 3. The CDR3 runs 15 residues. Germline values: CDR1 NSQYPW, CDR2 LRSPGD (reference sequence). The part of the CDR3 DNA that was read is TGCACCTGCAGTGCAACGGGGACAGGGGACGAA. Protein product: CTCSATGTGDE. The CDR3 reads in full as CTCSATGTGDERLFF.

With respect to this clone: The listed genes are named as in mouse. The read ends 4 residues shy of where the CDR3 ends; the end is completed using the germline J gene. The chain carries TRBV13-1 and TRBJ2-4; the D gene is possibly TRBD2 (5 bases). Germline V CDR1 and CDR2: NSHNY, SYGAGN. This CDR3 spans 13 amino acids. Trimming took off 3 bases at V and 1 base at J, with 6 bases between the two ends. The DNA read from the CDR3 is TGTGCCAGCAGTGTCTGGGGTCAAAAC. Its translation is CASSVWGQN. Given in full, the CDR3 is CASSVWGQNTLYF.

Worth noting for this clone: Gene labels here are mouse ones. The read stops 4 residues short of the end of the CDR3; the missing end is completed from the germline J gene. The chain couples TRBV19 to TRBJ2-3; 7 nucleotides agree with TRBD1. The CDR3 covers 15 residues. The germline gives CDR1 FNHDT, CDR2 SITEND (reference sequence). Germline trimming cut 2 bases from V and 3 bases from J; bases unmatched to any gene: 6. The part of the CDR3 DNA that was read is TGTGCCAGCAGTATCGACAGGGTGGGGGCAGAA. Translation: CASSIDRVGAE. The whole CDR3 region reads CASSIDRVGAETLYF.

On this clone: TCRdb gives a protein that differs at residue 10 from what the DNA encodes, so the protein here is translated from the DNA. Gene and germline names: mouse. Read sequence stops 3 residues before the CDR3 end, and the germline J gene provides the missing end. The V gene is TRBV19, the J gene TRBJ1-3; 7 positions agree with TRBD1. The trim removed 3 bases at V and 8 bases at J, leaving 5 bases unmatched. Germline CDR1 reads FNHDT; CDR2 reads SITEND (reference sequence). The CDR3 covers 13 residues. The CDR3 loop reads CASSTTGRDTLYF. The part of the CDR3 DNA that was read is TGTGCCAGCAGTACGACAGGGAGGGATACG. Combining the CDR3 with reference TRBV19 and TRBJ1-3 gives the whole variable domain GGIITQTPKFLIGQEGQKLTLKCQQNFNHDTMYWYRQDSGKGLRLIYYSITENDLQKGDLSEGYDASREKKSSFSLTVTSAQKNEMAVFLCASSTTGRDTLYFGEGSRLIVV.

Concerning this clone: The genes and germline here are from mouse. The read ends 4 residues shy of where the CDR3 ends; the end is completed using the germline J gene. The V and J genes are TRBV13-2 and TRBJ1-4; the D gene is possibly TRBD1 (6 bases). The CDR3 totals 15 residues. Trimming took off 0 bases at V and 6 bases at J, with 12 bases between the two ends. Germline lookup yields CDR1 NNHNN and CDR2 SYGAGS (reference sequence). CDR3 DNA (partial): TGTGCCAGCGGTGATGGGGGGCGCGAGGACGAA. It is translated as CASGDGGREDE. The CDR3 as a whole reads CASGDGGREDERLFF.

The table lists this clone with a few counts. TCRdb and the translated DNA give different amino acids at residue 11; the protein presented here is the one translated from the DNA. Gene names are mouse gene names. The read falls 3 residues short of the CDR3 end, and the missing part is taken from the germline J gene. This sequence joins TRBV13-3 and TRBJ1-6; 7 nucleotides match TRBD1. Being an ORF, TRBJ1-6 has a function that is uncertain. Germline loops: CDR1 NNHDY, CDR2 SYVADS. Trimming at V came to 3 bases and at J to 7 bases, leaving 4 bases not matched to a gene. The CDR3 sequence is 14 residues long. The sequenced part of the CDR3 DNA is TGTGCCAGCAGTGTGGGACAGTCAAATTCGCCC. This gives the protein CASSVGQSNSP. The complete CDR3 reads CASSVGQSNSPLYF.

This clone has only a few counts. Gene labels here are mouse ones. CDR3 residues: CTCSARRGAETLYF. CDR3 DNA (partial): TGCACCTGCAGTGCCCGGAGGGGTGCAGAA. This chain connects TRBV1 to TRBJ2-3; D unresolved. The sequenced fragment ends 4 residues before the CDR3 boundary, so the rest is inferred from the germline J gene. The CDR3 has 14 residues. Germline CDR1 reads NSQYPW; CDR2 reads LRSPGD (reference sequence). V was shortened by 3 bases and J by 1 base, with 8 bases between the two germline ends.

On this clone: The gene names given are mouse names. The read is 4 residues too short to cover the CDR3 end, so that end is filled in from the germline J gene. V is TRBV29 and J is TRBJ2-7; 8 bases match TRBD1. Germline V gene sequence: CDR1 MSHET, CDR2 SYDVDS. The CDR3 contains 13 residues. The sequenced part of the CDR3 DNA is TGTGCTAGCAGTTCTCCGGACAGGGAT. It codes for CASSSPDRD. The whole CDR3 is CASSSPDRDEQYF.

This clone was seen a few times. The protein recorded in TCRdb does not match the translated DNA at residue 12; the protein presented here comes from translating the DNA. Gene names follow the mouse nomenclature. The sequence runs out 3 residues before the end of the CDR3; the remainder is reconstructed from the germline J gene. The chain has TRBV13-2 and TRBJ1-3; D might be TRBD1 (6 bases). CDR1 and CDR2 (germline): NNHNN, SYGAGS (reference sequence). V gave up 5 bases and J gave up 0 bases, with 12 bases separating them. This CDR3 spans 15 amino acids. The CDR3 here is CASGGDIFSGNTLYF. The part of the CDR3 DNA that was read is TGTGCCAGCGGCGGGGACATCTTTTCTGGAAATACG.